A selection of T cell receptor beta chains follows, all from one sample in a study of blood T cell repertoires in COVID-19. Method: immunoSEQ multiplex PCR; TCRdb's copy keeps in-frame clones and lacks some. The data hold 450,000 to 500,000 clones, with 88% observed a single time. The sample comprised PBMCs or T cells enriched from blood (not recorded which). These receptors were obtained from a woman between 55 and 75 years old who had recovered from COVID-19. Each CDR3 is given with its conserved first and last residue. The D gene is left open where the match is weak. The size of a clone is reported for some rows only, either as once, few or many, or as a class for expanded clones.

CDR3 DNA: TGTGCCAGCAGTTCCATTATGGCAGGGGGCACTGAAGCTTTCTTT
CDR3 protein: CASSSIMAGGTEAFF
V gene: TRBV6-2/TRBV6-3
D gene: TRBD1
J gene: TRBJ1-1
clone size: NA

CDR3 DNA: TGCGCCAGCAGCCTTGATCCTGCGGGACGAAATGAGCAGTTCTTC
CDR3 protein: CASSLDPAGRNEQFF
V gene: TRBV4-1
D gene: NA
J gene: TRBJ2-1
clone size: NA

CDR3 DNA: TGTGCCACCCAATGGGGGGGGACGCAGTATTTT
CDR3 protein: CATQWGGTQYF
V gene: TRBV6-5
D gene: TRBD2
J gene: TRBJ2-3
clone size: once

CDR3 DNA: TGTGCCATCCAGGGGGCGGGGGAAGCTTTCTTT
CDR3 protein: CAIQGAGEAFF
V gene: TRBV10-3
D gene: TRBD1
J gene: TRBJ1-1
clone size: NA

CDR3 DNA: TGCGCCAGCAGTGGAGGGACTAGCGGGGGACAAGAGACCCAGTACTTC
CDR3 protein: CASSGGTSGGQETQYF
V gene: TRBV10-1
D gene: TRBD2
J gene: TRBJ2-5
clone size: NA

CDR3 DNA: TGTGCCAGCAAGGGAGACAGGGGGCTAGAACTGTTTTTT
CDR3 protein: CASKGDRGLELFF
V gene: TRBV2
D gene: TRBD1
J gene: TRBJ1-4
clone size: NA

CDR3 DNA: TGTGCCAGCAGTTCCGACAGGGTCTCTGAAGCTTTCTTT
CDR3 protein: CASSSDRVSEAFF
V gene: TRBV11-3
D gene: TRBD1
J gene: TRBJ1-1
clone size: NA

CDR3 DNA: TGTGCCAGCAGCTTGGGACAGACAATCTATGGCTACACCTTC
CDR3 protein: CASSLGQTIYGYTF
V gene: TRBV5-5
D gene: NA
J gene: TRBJ1-2
clone size: NA

CDR3 DNA: TGCGCCAGCAGCTTCAACCGGGACAGCCTACAAGAGACCCAGTACTTC
CDR3 protein: CASSFNRDSLQETQYF
V gene: TRBV5-1
D gene: TRBD1
J gene: TRBJ2-5
clone size: NA

CDR3 DNA: TGTGCCAGCAGGATAGCGGGGGGGCGTGAGCAGTTCTTC
CDR3 protein: CASRIAGGREQFF
V gene: TRBV27
D gene: TRBD2
J gene: TRBJ2-1
clone size: NA

CDR3 DNA: TGCGCCAGCAGCCCGGGACAGCCAAATTCACCCCTCCACTTT
CDR3 protein: CASSPGQPNSPLHF
V gene: TRBV5-1
D gene: TRBD1
J gene: TRBJ1-6
clone size: NA

CDR3 DNA: TGTGCCAGCAGTGAAGGGGCAAAACTGTTTTTT
CDR3 protein: CASSEGAKLFF
V gene: TRBV2
D gene: NA
J gene: TRBJ1-4
clone size: NA

CDR3 DNA: TGTGCCAGCAGTTCCCAGACAGGGTCGGATGGCTACACCTTC
CDR3 protein: CASSSQTGSDGYTF
V gene: TRBV6-5
D gene: TRBD1
J gene: TRBJ1-2
clone size: NA

CDR3 DNA: TGTGCCAGCAGCGTAGCCCAGTACAATGAGCAGTTCTTC
CDR3 protein: CASSVAQYNEQFF
V gene: TRBV9
D gene: NA
J gene: TRBJ2-1
clone size: NA

CDR3 DNA: TGCGCCAGCAGCTCGGGAGGGCTGACTTCTAACTATGGCTACACCTTC
CDR3 protein: CASSSGGLTSNYGYTF
V gene: TRBV5-1
D gene: NA
J gene: TRBJ1-2
clone size: NA

CDR3 DNA: TGTGCCAGCTTCCCGGACCGGAGCGGGACAGATACGCAGTATTTT
CDR3 protein: CASFPDRSGTDTQYF
V gene: TRBV18
D gene: NA
J gene: TRBJ2-3
clone size: once

CDR3 DNA: TGCGCCAGCGGCAGGACAGTGAACACTGAAGCTTTCTTT
CDR3 protein: CASGRTVNTEAFF
V gene: TRBV5-1
D gene: NA
J gene: TRBJ1-1
clone size: NA

CDR3 DNA: TGTGCCAGCAGCTTAAGCCTGAACTCCTATAATTCACCCCTCCACTTT
CDR3 protein: CASSLSLNSYNSPLHF
V gene: TRBV13
D gene: NA
J gene: TRBJ1-6
clone size: NA

CDR3 DNA: TGTGCCTGGGCCGAGATACAGGGCCTCTATGGCTACACCTTC
CDR3 protein: CAWAEIQGLYGYTF
V gene: TRBV30
D gene: NA
J gene: TRBJ1-2
clone size: NA

CDR3 DNA: TGTGCCAGCAGGCGGAGGGAGGCAGACACTGAAGCTTTCTTT
CDR3 protein: CASRRREADTEAFF
V gene: TRBV4-2
D gene: NA
J gene: TRBJ1-1
clone size: NA

CDR3 DNA: TGTGCCAGCAGCCAAAAGGTCGGCGCGGTCTATGGCTACACCTTC
CDR3 protein: CASSQKVGAVYGYTF
V gene: TRBV3-1/TRBV3-2
D gene: NA
J gene: TRBJ1-2
clone size: once

CDR3 DNA: TGTGCCAGCAGTTGGGGACTAGCGGGGGCCCCTAGCACAGATACGCAGTATTTT
CDR3 protein: CASSWGLAGAPSTDTQYF
V gene: TRBV27
D gene: TRBD2
J gene: TRBJ2-3
clone size: NA

CDR3 DNA: TGTGCCAGTAATGAAGGCGGGGGACCCCCCAAAAACATTCAGTACTTC
CDR3 protein: CASNEGGGPPKNIQYF
V gene: TRBV19
D gene: TRBD2
J gene: TRBJ2-4
clone size: NA

CDR3 DNA: TGTGCAAGTCGCTACTTCCTGGGGCAGGGGACGGACACCATATATTTT
CDR3 protein: CASRYFLGQGTDTIYF
V gene: TRBV12-2
D gene: NA
J gene: TRBJ1-3
clone size: NA

CDR3 DNA: TGTGCCAGCAGCCCGGGACAGGGGGTAGGCTATGGCTACACCTTC
CDR3 protein: CASSPGQGVGYGYTF
V gene: TRBV6-5
D gene: TRBD1
J gene: TRBJ1-2
clone size: NA

CDR3 DNA: TGTGCCAGCAGCGACGTCACAGGGAGGGGCACTGAAGCTTTCTTT
CDR3 protein: CASSDVTGRGTEAFF
V gene: TRBV9
D gene: NA
J gene: TRBJ1-1
clone size: NA

CDR3 DNA: TGTGCCAGCAGCCGACGCGGGAGTTTC
CDR3 protein: CASSRRGSF
V gene: TRBV5-8
D gene: NA
J gene: TRBJ1-2
clone size: NA

CDR3 DNA: TGTGCCAGCAGCTTAGTGCAGGGGAGTTCCTCTGGAAACACCATATATTTT
CDR3 protein: CASSLVQGSSSGNTIYF
V gene: TRBV13
D gene: NA
J gene: TRBJ1-3
clone size: NA

CDR3 DNA: TGCGCCAGCAGCCAAGATATCAGGACAGGGGGGAGCCCCCAGCATTTT
CDR3 protein: CASSQDIRTGGSPQHF
V gene: TRBV4-1
D gene: TRBD1
J gene: TRBJ1-5
clone size: NA

CDR3 DNA: TGCGCCAGCAACGGACAGAGGGAACGAAATGTGGAAGAAACCCAGTACTTC
CDR3 protein: CASNGQRERNVEETQYF
V gene: TRBV23-1
D gene: NA
J gene: TRBJ2-5
clone size: NA

CDR3 DNA: TGTGCCAGCAGCCTAGATGTCTGGGGCGGTGAGCAGTTCTTC
CDR3 protein: CASSLDVWGGEQFF
V gene: TRBV5-5
D gene: NA
J gene: TRBJ2-1
clone size: NA

CDR3 DNA: TGTGCCAGCCACCAAGGGCAGGGGGGCACTGAAGCTTTCTTT
CDR3 protein: CASHQGQGGTEAFF
V gene: TRBV2
D gene: TRBD1
J gene: TRBJ1-1
clone size: once

CDR3 DNA: TGTGCCAGCGGGACTCCAGGCACAGATACGCAGTATTTT
CDR3 protein: CASGTPGTDTQYF
V gene: TRBV6-5
D gene: NA
J gene: TRBJ2-3
clone size: NA

CDR3 DNA: TGTGCCAGCAGCCACCCCCTGGGGAGGGGCCACGGGGAGCTGTTTTTT
CDR3 protein: CASSHPLGRGHGELFF
V gene: TRBV14
D gene: TRBD2
J gene: TRBJ2-2
clone size: NA

CDR3 DNA: TGTGCCAGCAGTTACAGATCTAGTTCAGAGACCCAGTACTTC
CDR3 protein: CASSYRSSSETQYF
V gene: TRBV6-5
D gene: NA
J gene: TRBJ2-5
clone size: NA

CDR3 DNA: TGCGCCAGCAGCTTGTGGACAGGGGGCACTGAAGCTTTCTTT
CDR3 protein: CASSLWTGGTEAFF
V gene: TRBV5-1
D gene: TRBD1
J gene: TRBJ1-1
clone size: NA

CDR3 DNA: TGCAGCGTTGAGGGACAGGGTGGACCTGAAGCTTTCTTT
CDR3 protein: CSVEGQGGPEAFF
V gene: TRBV29-1
D gene: TRBD1
J gene: TRBJ1-1
clone size: few

CDR3 DNA: TGTGCCAGCAGTTTTTTGGACACCTTTAACTATGGCTACACCTTC
CDR3 protein: CASSFLDTFNYGYTF
V gene: TRBV6-5
D gene: NA
J gene: TRBJ1-2
clone size: NA

CDR3 DNA: TGCAGCGTTGGCCCTGGGACAGGGAACACTGAAGCTTTCTTT
CDR3 protein: CSVGPGTGNTEAFF
V gene: TRBV29-1
D gene: TRBD1
J gene: TRBJ1-1
clone size: NA

CDR3 DNA: TGTGCTAGTGGTTTGGGCGACAGGGGGCGTGCAGATACGCAGTATTTT
CDR3 protein: CASGLGDRGRADTQYF
V gene: TRBV12-5
D gene: TRBD1
J gene: TRBJ2-3
clone size: NA

CDR3 DNA: TGCGCCAGCAGCGGAACAGGTAGTATCTCCAATGAGCAGTTCTTC
CDR3 protein: CASSGTGSISNEQFF
V gene: TRBV5-1
D gene: NA
J gene: TRBJ2-1
clone size: many

CDR3 DNA: TGTGCCAGCAGTTTATATCGGGATAGCGCTGAAGCTTTCTTT
CDR3 protein: CASSLYRDSAEAFF
V gene: TRBV27
D gene: NA
J gene: TRBJ1-1
clone size: NA

CDR3 DNA: TGCGCCAGCAAGCCGGGACAGGGGTACAATGAGCAGTTCTTC
CDR3 protein: CASKPGQGYNEQFF
V gene: TRBV5-1
D gene: TRBD1
J gene: TRBJ2-1
clone size: NA

CDR3 DNA: TGTGCCAGCAGCACCACGGGCAGGGCAGGAACCGGGGAGCTGTTTTTT
CDR3 protein: CASSTTGRAGTGELFF
V gene: TRBV9
D gene: NA
J gene: TRBJ2-2
clone size: NA

CDR3 DNA: TGTGCCAGCTCACCATACAGGGGTGAAACAGATACGCAGTATTTT
CDR3 protein: CASSPYRGETDTQYF
V gene: TRBV18
D gene: TRBD1
J gene: TRBJ2-3
clone size: once

CDR3 DNA: TGTGCCAGAAGCTTGGTCGGCGGGGATCGCTCGGGGCAGTTCTTC
CDR3 protein: CARSLVGGDRSGQFF
V gene: TRBV5-3
D gene: NA
J gene: TRBJ2-1
clone size: few

CDR3 DNA: TGTGCCAGCAGCCAGGGACAGGTGGACACCGGGGAGCTGTTTTTT
CDR3 protein: CASSQGQVDTGELFF
V gene: TRBV11-3
D gene: TRBD1
J gene: TRBJ2-2
clone size: NA

CDR3 DNA: TGTGCCAGCAGACTAGACACCGGGGAGCTGTTTTTT
CDR3 protein: CASRLDTGELFF
V gene: TRBV2
D gene: NA
J gene: TRBJ2-2
clone size: NA

CDR3 DNA: TGTGCCAGCAGCCAGGGTCTAGCGGGGGAATTCTCTGGGGCCAACGTCCTGACTTTC
CDR3 protein: CASSQGLAGEFSGANVLTF
V gene: TRBV27
D gene: TRBD2
J gene: TRBJ2-6
clone size: NA